The present T cell receptor beta chain was sequenced within a study of blood T cell repertoires in COVID-19. Turning to the study itself: Whether acute or convalescent, the COVID-19 samples came from the United States, Italy and Spain. In each case, the material was cDNA or gDNA derived from T cells, B-cell-depleted T cells, or PBMCs.

Unmatched junction bases numbered 12, after V lost 8 bases and J lost 6 bases. The length of the CDR3 is 15 residues. From germline, CDR1 is WNHNN and CDR2 SYGVQD (reference sequence). TCRdb's table, derived via immunoSEQ multiplex PCR, lists solely in-frame clones and lacks some. Found here are some 57,000 clones, around 87% of them singletons; the top ten hold 10% to 15%. The chain links TRBV10-1 to TRBJ1-5; 8 bases line up with TRBD1. The clonotype was recovered from a man in his sixties with active COVID-19. The specimen was peripheral blood. CDR3 coding DNA: TGCGCCAGCGGCGAAGACAGGGGTCAACGTCAGCCCCAGCATTTT. Encoded protein: CASGEDRGQRQPQHF.